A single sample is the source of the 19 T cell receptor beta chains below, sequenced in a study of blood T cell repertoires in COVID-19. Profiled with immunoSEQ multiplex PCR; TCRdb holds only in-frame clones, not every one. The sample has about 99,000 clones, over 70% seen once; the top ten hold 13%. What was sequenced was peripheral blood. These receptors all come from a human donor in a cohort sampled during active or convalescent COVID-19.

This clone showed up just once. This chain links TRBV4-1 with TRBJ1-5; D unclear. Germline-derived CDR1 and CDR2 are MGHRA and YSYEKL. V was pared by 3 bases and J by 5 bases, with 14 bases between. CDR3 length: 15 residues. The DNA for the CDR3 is TGCGCCAGCAGCCAGAGAGAGGAGGGTTATCAGCCCCAGCATTTT. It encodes CASSQREEGYQPQHF.

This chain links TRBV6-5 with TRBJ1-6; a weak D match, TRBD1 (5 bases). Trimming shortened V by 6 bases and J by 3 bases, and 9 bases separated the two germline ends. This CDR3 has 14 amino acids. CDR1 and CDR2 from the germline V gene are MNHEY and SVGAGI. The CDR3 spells CASSRTIYNSPLHF. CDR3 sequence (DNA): TGTGCCAGCAGCCGGACAATCTATAATTCACCCCTCCACTTT.

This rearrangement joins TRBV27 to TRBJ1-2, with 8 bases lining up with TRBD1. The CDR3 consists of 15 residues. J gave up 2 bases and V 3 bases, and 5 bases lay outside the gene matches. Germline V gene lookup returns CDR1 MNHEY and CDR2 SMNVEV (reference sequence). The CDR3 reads CASSFRDRINYGYTF. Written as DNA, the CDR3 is TGTGCCAGCAGTTTCCGGGACAGGATCAACTATGGCTACACCTTC.

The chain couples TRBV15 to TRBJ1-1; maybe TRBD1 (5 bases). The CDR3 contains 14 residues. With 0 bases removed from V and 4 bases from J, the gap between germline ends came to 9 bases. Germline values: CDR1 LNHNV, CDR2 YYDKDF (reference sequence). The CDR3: CATSRDRGITEAFF. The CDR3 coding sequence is TGTGCCACCAGCAGAGATCGGGGGATCACTGAAGCTTTCTTT.

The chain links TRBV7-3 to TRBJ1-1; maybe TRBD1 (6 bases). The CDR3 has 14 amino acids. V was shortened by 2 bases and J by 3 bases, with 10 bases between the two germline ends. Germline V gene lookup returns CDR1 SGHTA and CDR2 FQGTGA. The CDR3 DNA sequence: TGTGCCAGCAGCTTACGAAGACAGGACACTGAAGCTTTCTTT. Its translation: CASSLRRQDTEAFF.

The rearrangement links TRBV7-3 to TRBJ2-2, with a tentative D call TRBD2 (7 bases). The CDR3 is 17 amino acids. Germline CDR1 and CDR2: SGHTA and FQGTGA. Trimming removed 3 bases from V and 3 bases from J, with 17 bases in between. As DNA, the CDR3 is TGTGCCAGCAGCTTTGGCCCGGGGGGCGGGGACACCGGGGAGCTGTTTTTT. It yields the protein CASSFGPGGGDTGELFF.

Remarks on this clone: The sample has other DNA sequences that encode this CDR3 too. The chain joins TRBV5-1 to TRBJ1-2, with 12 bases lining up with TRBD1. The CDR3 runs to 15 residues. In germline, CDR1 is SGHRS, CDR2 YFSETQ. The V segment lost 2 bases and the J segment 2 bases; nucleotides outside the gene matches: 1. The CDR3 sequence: CASSLGTGGNYGYTF. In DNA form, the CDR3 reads TGCGCCAGCAGCTTAGGGACAGGGGGCAACTATGGCTACACCTTC.

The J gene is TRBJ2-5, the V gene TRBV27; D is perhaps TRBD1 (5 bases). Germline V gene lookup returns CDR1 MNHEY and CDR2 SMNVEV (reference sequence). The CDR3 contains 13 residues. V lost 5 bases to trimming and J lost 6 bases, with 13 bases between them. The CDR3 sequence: CASSQGRRKTQYF. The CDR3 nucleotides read TGTGCCAGCAGTCAGGGCCGGCGGAAGACCCAGTACTTC.

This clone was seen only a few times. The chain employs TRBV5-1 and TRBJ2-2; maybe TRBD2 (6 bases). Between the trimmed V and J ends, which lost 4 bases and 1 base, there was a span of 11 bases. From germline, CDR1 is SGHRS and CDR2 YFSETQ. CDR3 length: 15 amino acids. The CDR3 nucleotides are TGCGCCAGCAGCCCGGTGGGGGGGAACACCGGGGAGCTGTTTTTT. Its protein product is CASSPVGGNTGELFF.

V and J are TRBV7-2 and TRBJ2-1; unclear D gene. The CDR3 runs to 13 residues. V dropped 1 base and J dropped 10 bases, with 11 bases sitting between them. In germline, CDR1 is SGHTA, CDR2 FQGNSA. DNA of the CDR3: TGTGCCAGCAGCTTAGAGAGTGTCTTGGAGCAGTTCTTC. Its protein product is CASSLESVLEQFF.

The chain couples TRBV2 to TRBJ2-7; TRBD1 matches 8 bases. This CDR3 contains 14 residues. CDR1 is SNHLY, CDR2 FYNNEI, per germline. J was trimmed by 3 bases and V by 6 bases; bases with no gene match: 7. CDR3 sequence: CASSGQGPLYEQYF. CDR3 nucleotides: TGTGCCAGCAGCGGACAGGGTCCGCTCTACGAGCAGTACTTC.

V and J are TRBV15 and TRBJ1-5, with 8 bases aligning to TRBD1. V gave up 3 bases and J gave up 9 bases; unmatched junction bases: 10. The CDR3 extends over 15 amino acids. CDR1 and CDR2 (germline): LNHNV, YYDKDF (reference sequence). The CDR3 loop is CATSRDRASIRPQHF. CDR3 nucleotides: TGTGCCACCAGCAGGGACAGGGCATCCATCAGGCCCCAGCATTTT.

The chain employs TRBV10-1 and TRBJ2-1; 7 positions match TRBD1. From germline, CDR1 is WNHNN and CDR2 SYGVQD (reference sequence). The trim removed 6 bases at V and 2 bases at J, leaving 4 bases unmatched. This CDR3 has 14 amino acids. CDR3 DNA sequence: TGCGCCAGCAGCCGGGACAGCCCCTACAATGAGCAGTTCTTC. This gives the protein CASSRDSPYNEQFF.

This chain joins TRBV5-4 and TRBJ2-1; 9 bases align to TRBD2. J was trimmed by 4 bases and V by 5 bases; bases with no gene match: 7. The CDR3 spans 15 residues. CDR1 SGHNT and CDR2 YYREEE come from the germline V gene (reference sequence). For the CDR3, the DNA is TGTGCCAGCAGTCCAAGCGGGGGGAAATACAATGAGCAGTTCTTC. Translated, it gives CASSPSGGKYNEQFF. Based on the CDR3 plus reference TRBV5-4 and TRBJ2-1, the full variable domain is ETGVTQSPTHLIKTRGQQVTLRCSSQSGHNTVSWYQQALGQGPQFIFQYYREEENGRGNFPPRFSGLQFPNYSSELNVNALELDDSALYLCASSPSGGKYNEQFFGPGTRLTVL.

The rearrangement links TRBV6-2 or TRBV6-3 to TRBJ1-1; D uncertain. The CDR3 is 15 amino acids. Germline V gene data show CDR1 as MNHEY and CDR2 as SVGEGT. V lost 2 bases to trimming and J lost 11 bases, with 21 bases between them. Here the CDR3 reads CASSYGPGVPDKAFF. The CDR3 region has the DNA TGTGCCAGCAGTTACGGGCCCGGGGTTCCCGATAAGGCTTTCTTT.

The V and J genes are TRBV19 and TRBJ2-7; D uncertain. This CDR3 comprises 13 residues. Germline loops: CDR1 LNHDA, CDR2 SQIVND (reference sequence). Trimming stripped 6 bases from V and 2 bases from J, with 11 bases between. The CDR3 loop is CASSDTAAYEQYF. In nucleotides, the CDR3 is TGTGCCAGTAGCGACACCGCAGCCTACGAGCAGTACTTC.

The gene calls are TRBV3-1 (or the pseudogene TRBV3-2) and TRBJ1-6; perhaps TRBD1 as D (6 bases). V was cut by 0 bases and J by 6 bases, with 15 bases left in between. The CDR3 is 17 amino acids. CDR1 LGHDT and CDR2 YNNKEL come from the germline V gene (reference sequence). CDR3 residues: CASSQDGGGSGNSPLHF. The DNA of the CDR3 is TGTGCCAGCAGCCAAGATGGGGGGGGCTCCGGTAATTCACCCCTCCACTTT.

This chain's CDR3 is CASSQGGARNSGELFF. The CDR3 nucleotides read TGTGCCAGCAGCCAGGGGGGCGCCAGAAACTCCGGGGAGCTGTTTTTT. This chain connects TRBV7-9 to TRBJ2-2, with a possible D match to TRBD1 (7 bases). Germline CDR1 and CDR2: SEHNR and FQNEAQ (reference sequence). Trimming cost V 5 bases and J 6 bases, with 19 bases left between them. This CDR3 comprises 16 residues.

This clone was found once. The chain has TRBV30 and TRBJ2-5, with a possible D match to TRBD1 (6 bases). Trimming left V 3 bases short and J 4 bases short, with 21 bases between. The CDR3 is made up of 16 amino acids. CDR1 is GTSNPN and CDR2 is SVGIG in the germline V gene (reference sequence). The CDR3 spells CAWRALDSSPRETQYF. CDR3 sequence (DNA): TGTGCCTGGAGGGCCTTGGACAGTAGCCCTCGAGAGACCCAGTACTTC.